The clone carrying this T cell receptor beta chain has a handful of counts. The target antigen is unknown. MiXCR, run by TCRdb on the RT-PCR reads, gives a single entry per CDR3 protein. The data contain 550,000 to 600,000 distinct CDR3 sequences, over 9.5% of them seen just once; the ten biggest clones take up 10% to 13%. The data stem from a study of response to subunit inactivated influenza vaccine. Findings and limits, study-wide: That few new T cells are recruited by each seasonal influenza vaccination was the authors' suggestion.

This clonotype was obtained from a man in his fifties or sixties who received an inactivated influenza vaccine. Material: PBMCs from blood, obtained on the day of vaccination.

The CDR3 bases are TGTGCCAGCAGTTACTCATGGGGGGGCACTGAAGCTTTCTTT. Amino acids: CASSYSWGGTEAFF. The chain combines TRBV6-2 or TRBV6-3 with TRBJ1-1; perhaps TRBD1 as D (5 bases). V dropped 0 bases and J dropped 4 bases, with 9 bases sitting between them. The CDR3 is 14 residues long. Germline V gene lookup returns CDR1 MNHEY and CDR2 SVGEGT.